Below, 22 T cell receptor beta chains from the same sample are listed, as sequenced in a study of neoadjuvant anti-PD-1 for oral cavity cancer. Sequenced by immunoSEQ multiplex PCR; TCRdb stores in-frame clones only, minus some. The sample consists of about 12,000 clones, roughly two thirds of them appearing once. Indicated time point: after neoadjuvant nivolumab, at surgical resection. Source: PBMCs, taken after nivolumab (anti-PD-1) treatment. The receptor source for this set is a person between 40 and 80 years old with oral cavity squamous cell carcinoma.

The rearrangement links TRBV9 to TRBJ1-1; D might be TRBD1 (5 bases). V lost 2 bases to trimming and J lost 1 base, with 9 bases between them. Germline CDR1 and CDR2: SGDLS and YYNGEE. The CDR3 covers 14 residues. The CDR3 loop is CASSVVDKNTEAFF. The CDR3 nucleotides are TGTGCCAGCAGCGTGGTGGACAAGAACACTGAAGCTTTCTTT.

The chain combines TRBV5-1 with TRBJ2-7, with D possibly being TRBD1 or TRBD2 (5 bases each). The CDR3 length is 16 residues. Germline assignment: CDR1 SGHRS and CDR2 YFSETQ. Deletions cut 1 base from V and 9 bases from J, with 23 bases between. The CDR3 loop is CASSLRFSGRPGGQYF. The CDR3 DNA reads as TGCGCCAGCAGCTTGAGATTCTCGGGGCGCCCTGGTGGGCAGTACTTC.

CDR3 DNA: TGTGCCAGCACCGCAGGACAGGGGGTCACTGAAGCTTTCTTT. Protein sequence: CASTAGQGVTEAFF. The rearrangement joins TRBV6-5 to TRBJ1-1, with TRBD1 identical over 10 bases. With V trimmed by 7 bases and J by 4 bases, 6 bases remained unmatched. CDR1 MNHEY and CDR2 SVGAGI come from the germline V gene. This CDR3 comprises 14 residues.

The chain is built from TRBV5-1 and TRBJ1-2, with 9 positions matching TRBD1. In germline, CDR1 is SGHRS, CDR2 YFSETQ. The CDR3 extends over 14 amino acids. V lost 1 base, J lost 7 bases, and 5 bases stayed unmatched. CDR3 residues: CASSLTGGSGGYTF. The CDR3 DNA follows: TGCGCCAGCAGCTTGACAGGGGGCTCGGGTGGCTACACCTTC. The variable domain in full, completed from reference TRBV5-1 and TRBJ1-2, reads KAGVTQTPRYLIKTRGQQVTLSCSPISGHRSVSWYQQTPGQGLQFLFEYFSETQRNKGNFPGRFSGRQFSNSRSEMNVSTLELGDSALYLCASSLTGGSGGYTFGSGTRLTVV.

The chain has TRBV4-1 and TRBJ2-1; 12 bases are a match to TRBD2. Germline CDR1 is MGHRA and CDR2 is YSYEKL. With V trimmed by 2 bases and J by 7 bases, 3 bases remained unmatched. This CDR3 has 15 residues. In DNA form, the CDR3 reads TGCGCCAGCAGCCAACTAGCGGGGGGGCGGAATGAGCAGTTCTTC. This sequence encodes CASSQLAGGRNEQFF.

The chain joins TRBV30 to TRBJ1-1; 8 bases match TRBD1. There are 15 residues in the CDR3. Germline CDR1 reads GTSNPN; CDR2 reads SVGIG (reference sequence). V lost 6 bases and J lost 2; bases outside the gene matches: 11. CDR3 DNA sequence: TGTGCCTGTACTAACAGGGGGGTGAGCAACACTGAAGCTTTCTTT. This sequence encodes CACTNRGVSNTEAFF.

This clone has just a few counts. The J gene is TRBJ1-1, the V gene TRBV7-9; a possible D gene is TRBD1 (5 bases). The CDR3 runs to 15 residues. V was pared by 3 bases and J by 5 bases, with 16 bases between. Germline CDR1 SEHNR, CDR2 FQNEAQ (reference sequence). CDR3 coding DNA: TGTGCCAGCAGCTTGGGGACCTCCGGAAGGACTGAAGCTTTCTTT. It yields the protein CASSLGTSGRTEAFF.

The chain is built from TRBV6-1 and TRBJ1-4, with D hard to call. The CDR3 is 16 residues long. CDR1 is MNHNS and CDR2 is SASEGT in the germline V gene. Trimming shortened V by 4 bases and J by 6 bases, and 18 bases separated the two germline ends. The CDR3 DNA sequence: TGTGCCAGCAGTGGAGGTTTGAGGGCAGAGTATGAAAAACTGTTTTTT. Protein sequence: CASSGGLRAEYEKLFF.

The CDR3 nucleotides are TGCGCCAGCAGCCTAAACCCCCAGGGCCCGAACACCGGGGAGCTGTTTTTT. Protein: CASSLNPQGPNTGELFF. V is TRBV5-1 and J is TRBJ2-2, with D tentatively TRBD1 (5 bases). The CDR3 consists of 17 residues. The germline CDR1 and CDR2 sequences are SGHRS and YFSETQ. V lost 4 bases, J lost 0 bases, and 16 bases lay in between.

The chain employs TRBV19 and TRBJ1-1; D not certain. This CDR3 has 15 residues. V was clipped by 5 bases and J by 0 bases, with 13 bases between them. Germline V lookup: CDR1 LNHDA, CDR2 SQIVND (reference sequence). The CDR3 spells CASSLPSKLNTEAFF. CDR3 sequence (DNA): TGTGCCAGTAGTCTTCCCTCAAAGTTGAACACTGAAGCTTTCTTT.

The chain combines TRBV9 with TRBJ1-2; D is possibly TRBD1 (5 bases). There are 20 residues in the CDR3. V was cut by 4 bases and J by 4 bases, with 32 bases left in between. CDR1 is SGDLS, CDR2 YYNGEE, per germline. As DNA, the CDR3 is TGTGCCAGCAGCCACTCACCCAAACTTCGAGATCAGGGCGGGCTCTATGGCTACACCTTC. Protein: CASSHSPKLRDQGGLYGYTF. The full variable domain, its missing parts supplied by reference TRBV9 and TRBJ1-2, is DSGVTQTPKHLITATGQRVTLRCSPRSGDLSVYWYQQSLDQGLQFLIQYYNGEERAKGNILERFSAQQFPDLHSELNLSSLELGDSALYFCASSHSPKLRDQGGLYGYTFGSGTRLTVV.

This sequence joins TRBV7-6 and TRBJ2-7, with unresolved D. The CDR3 is 15 amino acids. Germline V CDR1 and CDR2: SGHVS, FNYEAQ. Trimming removed 0 bases at V and 4 bases at J, with 13 bases between. Here the CDR3 DNA reads TGTGCCAGCAGCTTAGCGCCGGTTGCCCATTACGAGCAGTACTTC. Its protein is CASSLAPVAHYEQYF.

This chain connects TRBV4-1 to TRBJ1-5; 8 bases fit TRBD1. Germline trimming cut 5 bases from V and 0 bases from J; bases unmatched to any gene: 6. Looked up from germline, CDR1 is MGHRA and CDR2 is YSYEKL. This CDR3 comprises 16 residues. Written as DNA, the CDR3 is TGCGCCAGCAGCTCCGGGCAGGGGGCTAGCAATCAGCCCCAGCATTTT. Translated: CASSSGQGASNQPQHF.

The V call is TRBV6-1, the J call TRBJ2-2; 9 positions match TRBD1. After removal of 6 bases from V and 7 bases from J, the junction contained 9 bases not matched to a gene. The CDR3 has 15 residues. CDR1 is MNHNS, CDR2 SASEGT, per germline. CDR3 coding DNA: TGTGCCAGCAGGGGAACGACAGGGGGTATCGGGGAGCTGTTTTTT. Translation gives CASRGTTGGIGELFF.

The J gene is TRBJ1-4, the V gene TRBV2; unclear D gene. V dropped 0 bases and J dropped 4 bases, with 0 bases sitting between them. This CDR3 region has 12 residues. CDR1 is SNHLY and CDR2 is FYNNEI in the germline V gene. Here the CDR3 DNA reads TGTGCCAGCAGTGAAGCTAATGAAAAACTGTTTTTT. This codes for CASSEANEKLFF.

The V gene is TRBV28, the J gene TRBJ1-4, with D possibly being TRBD1 (6 bases). The CDR3 is made up of 15 amino acids. Trimming shortened V by 6 bases and J by 5 bases, and 16 bases separated the two germline ends. Germline V gene data show CDR1 as MDHEN and CDR2 as SYDVKM. CDR3 residues: CASRSPTGGNEKLFF. The DNA of the CDR3 is TGTGCCAGCAGATCTCCGACAGGTGGGAATGAAAAACTGTTTTTT.

The chain employs TRBV5-4 and TRBJ2-2, with D perhaps matching TRBD1 (5 bases). Germline V lookup: CDR1 SGHNT, CDR2 YYREEE (reference sequence). V was pared by 4 bases and J by 9 bases, with 19 bases between. This CDR3 region has 15 residues. CDR3 sequence: CASSQTQLSDRELFF. DNA for the CDR3: TGTGCCAGCAGCCAGACCCAACTATCGGACAGGGAGCTGTTTTTT.

This clone is medium-sized within its sample. The chain has TRBV14 and TRBJ1-1; TRBD1 is a possible D gene (6 bases). The CDR3 is 15 residues long. The V gene's germline CDR1 is SGHDN and CDR2 FVKESK. Trimming stripped 5 bases from V and 0 bases from J, with 13 bases between. CDR3 sequence reads: CASSSAGALNTEAFF. In DNA form, the CDR3 reads TGTGCCAGCAGCTCCGCAGGGGCCCTGAACACTGAAGCTTTCTTT.

This chain joins TRBV10-2 and TRBJ1-3; 7 bases line up with TRBD1. The CDR3 runs 17 residues. Germline V gives CDR1 WSHSY, CDR2 SAAADI. Losses at the gene ends were 1 base for V and 0 bases for J; bases not matched to a gene: 6. The CDR3 DNA follows: TGCGCCAGCAGTGAGTTTGGGGACAGCCTCTCTGGAAACACCATATATTTT. It yields the protein CASSEFGDSLSGNTIYF.

The genes are TRBV13 and TRBJ2-3; D is unresolved. V was cut by 5 bases and J by 0 bases, with 3 bases left in between. This CDR3 spans 12 amino acids. Germline CDR1 reads PRHDT; CDR2 reads FYEKMQ (reference sequence). The CDR3 DNA reads TGTGCCAGCAGCCCGAGCACAGATACGCAGTATTTT. Residues: CASSPSTDTQYF.

The gene calls are TRBV19 and TRBJ1-5; TRBD1 agrees at 8 bases. The J segment lost 10 bases and the V segment lost 5 bases, leaving 13 bases of the junction unmatched. The CDR3 length is 15 residues. Germline V gives CDR1 LNHDA, CDR2 SQIVND (reference sequence). The CDR3 bases are TGTGCCAGTAGTTCGGAACAGGGGGGAACGGCACCCCAGCATTTT. Translating gives CASSSEQGGTAPQHF.

The chain links TRBV5-1 to TRBJ1-2; D perhaps matches TRBD1 (6 bases). The germline V gene has CDR1 SGHRS and CDR2 YFSETQ. The CDR3 is 14 amino acids. V lost 0 bases, J lost 4 bases, and 10 bases lay in between. The CDR3 DNA is TGCGCCAGCAGCTTGGACAGGGTGAGCTATGGCTACACCTTC. It codes for CASSLDRVSYGYTF.